The source of this TCR beta chain is a study of cytomegalovirus exposure and HLA in healthy donors (dated by TCRdb to the late 2010s). About the full investigation: An earlier analysis of approximately 590 of the donors reported roughly 300 Gb of sequence data and roughly 100 million unique TCR beta sequences from about 179 million T cells. An early release that covered fewer than 750 HLA-typed donors contained 250 to 350 gigabases of sequencing data and around 80 million unique TCR sequences. Of the roughly 430 genotyped donors, approximately 80% fell in the genetic ancestry cluster associated with self-reported Caucasian donors. The study aimed to test whether cataloging public T cell receptors could reveal signatures of past pathogen exposure. Using immunosequencing, the study profiled T cell repertoires from about 610 subjects and related those repertoires to cytomegalovirus serostatus. In addition to the first cohort of 650 to 800 subjects, a separate validation cohort of 130 or so different subjects was used. To predict cytomegalovirus infection status, the study brought together high-throughput TCR immunosequencing, statistical association of individual TCRs with disease status, and machine learning. A later analysis re-examined previously published TCR beta repertoires from around 670 donors and added high-resolution HLA genotyping to investigate patterns of TCR occurrence. In the later analysis, no new phenotypic data were used to find candidate immune exposures; instead, reliance was placed on TCR beta sequences and their occurrence across donors. To decide whether each TCR beta V gene segment behaved as functional or pseudogenic, an earlier analysis of approximately 600 of the donors relied on high-throughput TCR beta sequencing. Donor age, sex, ethnicity and CMV serostatus were collected together with the repertoire data. A later genetic analysis used genome-wide SNP genotypes for about 60% of the 666 donors, treating that subset as a discovery cohort. All discovery cohort repertoires had been generated on a single sequencing platform. HLA typing covered class I and class II loci at four-digit resolution. The number of typed donors differed by locus: about 620-640 for A, B, C, DRB1 and DQB1; some 540 for DQA1; approximately 610 for DPA1; and 400 to 480 for DPB1. About 5 DR-DQ haplotypes were handled as single units for association and clustering, since linkage in the cohort was strong. Across approximately 420 genotyped donors of the cohort, an average of approximately 240,000 unique TCR beta nucleotide sequences per donor were sequenced, and around 19% of those sequences were non-productive.

What the authors observed across the whole study: A later genetic analysis associated a missense DCLRE1C variant with V-gene and J-gene trimming of TCR beta chains, and an independent cohort replicated the association. In vitro tests confirmed that a few of the cytomegalovirus-associated TCR beta chains recognize cytomegalovirus antigens. The classifier was reported to diagnose cytomegalovirus status with high specificity and sensitivity in both the original cohort and the validation cohort. A further reported finding was that TCR beta sequences accurately predicted the HLA-A and HLA-B alleles for most subjects in the first cohort. The 87-base-pair reads could not distinguish some IMGT-functional V segments, including TRBV6-2 and TRBV6-3, so those segments were excluded. In a later analysis, some 17,000 TCR beta sequences were associated with specific HLA alleles at a false discovery rate of 0.05. In a later analysis, the rate of TCR association differed among HLA loci, with DRB1 alleles having the most associated TCRs and HLA-C alleles having the fewest. Because some donors lacked HLA typing at each locus, the association tests relied only on the typed subset. Compared with the approximately 670-donor mean, donors in an Asian-associated ancestry cluster had fewer N-insertions in productive TCRs, according to a later genetic analysis. CMV serostatus was the only immune exposure information available for the cohort. Broadly in line with IMGT annotations, most TCR beta V segments showed up in productive rearrangements about 87% or about 30% of the time in an earlier analysis of 587 of the donors. Most TCR sequences were observed very rarely across donors, whereas some public TCRs were present in many individuals. Linkage disequilibrium might explain the correlated functional status among segregating V segments, but an unknown experimental factor could not be ruled out. In a later analysis, most CMV-associated TCR beta chains were found to appear HLA-restricted, with HLA associations seemingly driven largely by CMV exposure. In this cohort, only TCR beta chains were sequenced, and detectable features were limited by the absence of alpha or paired-chain data. Strong co-occurrence of HLA alleles, especially DR and DQ, made assigning TCR associations to individual alleles difficult. The sequencing pipeline was judged likely to have produced a cluster of highly shared sequence variants as a technical artifact. According to a later analysis, parvovirus B19, influenza, CMV and Epstein-Barr virus appeared linked to several top co-occurrence clusters. Sequencing depth was assumed to be roughly uniform across donors in the presence/absence analyses, though that assumption may not hold. Because counts were too low, roughly 17 rarely observed V segments, including chromosome 9 orphons, were left out of the earlier analysis of 587 of the donors. It was suggested by the authors that the approach could potentially be generalized to other disease states and immunological phenotypes. The study listed approximately 150 TCR beta chains as associated with cytomegalovirus. Compared with equally common non-associated chains, HLA-associated TCR beta chains in a later analysis were more clonally expanded and had lower generation probabilities.

In total, 500 to 700 healthy bone marrow donors made up the cohort. All cohort members were sampled while nominally healthy, although unrecorded immune exposures were likely present. The donor was CMV seronegative and was included in the group of a few hundred seronegative cohort members. Each donor provided a peripheral blood sample, and peripheral blood mononuclear cells were used for TCR beta sequencing. Genomic DNA was extracted from the blood cell samples with the Qiagen DNeasy Blood Extraction Kit. As for this clone: The clone's antigen remains unknown. No base qualities exist here, and no much larger clone lies one base off it.

To prepare the library, the immunoSEQ multiplex PCR assay was applied. For the multiplex PCR, a mixture combining 60 forward primers for TCR Vbeta segments and 13 reverse primers for TCR Jbeta segments was used. The CDR3 region of rearranged TCR beta genes was amplified from genomic DNA by a multiplex PCR assay. The Illumina HiSeq System was used to sequence the amplified TCR beta libraries as 87-base-pair reads. As for how the authors treated the data: In a later analysis, some 80 million unique TCR beta chains were counted across the approximately 640 repertoires, and approximately 9.9 million of these chains were shared by at least two donors. Raw reads were error-corrected and collapsed into unique sequences with a nearest-neighbor algorithm that merged closely related sequences to remove PCR and sequencing errors. Alignment of CDR3 sequences to IMGT reference sequences was used to assign V, D and J gene segments. For a sequence to be retained, a match of at least six nucleotides to both a V gene segment and a J gene segment was required. Rearrangements were classified as productive when the CDR3 lacked stop codons and remained in frame with V and J, and all other rearrangements were classified as non-productive. Following IMGT convention, CDR3 was defined as the stretch from the second conserved V-encoded cysteine up to the conserved J-encoded phenylalanine. Sequences without an unambiguous match to a single V gene segment were excluded from the earlier analysis of several hundred of the donors. In an earlier analysis of roughly 500 of the donors, V segments were called functional above 56.7% productive rearrangements and were called segregating when the between-donor standard deviation exceeded 5%. A statistical classification framework was developed to diagnose cytomegalovirus status using the catalog of TCR beta chain sequences. In a later analysis, V and J genes were assigned by comparing TCR nucleotide sequences against IMGT/GENE-DB human TR gene sequences. Using the TCRdist pipeline, a later analysis assigned CDR3 sequences along with most-parsimonious VDJ recombination scenarios. A later analysis defined each TCR beta chain by its CDR3 amino acid sequence plus V-gene family, and excluded reads lacking a unique V-gene family. To address suspected cross-contamination and a sequencing artifact, a later analysis removed under 600 highly shared, low-generation-probability nucleotide sequences. A later analysis calculated a clonal expansion index for each public chain from normalized within-repertoire ranks of inferred template counts. A later analysis computed generation probabilities with a VDJ recombination model fitted to out-of-frame rearrangements, and checked the results against IGoR. In a later analysis, TCR-TCR, TCR-HLA and TCR-CMV co-occurrence was scored with hypergeometric tests, and a repertoire-size bias correction was applied to TCR pairs. In a later analysis, false discovery rates were estimated by permuting HLA or CMV assignments 20 times. In a later analysis, co-occurring TCRs were grouped using DBSCAN, and TCRdist sequence similarity was added for clustering within HLA-allele-positive subsets. Co-occurrence clustering excluded repertoires with fewer than 30,000 or more than 120,000 public chains, plus five with anomalous nucleotide sharing. TCRdb mirrors the immuneACCESS table, restricted to in-frame sequences. Some clones are absent from its copies; in checked studies, under half trace to an unresolved V gene, and the reason for the others is unknown. Clone size and V and J calls were adopted from that table, with D and trimming inferred from the DNA. Here the sample has roughly 120,000 clones; about 80% occur a single time. The ten largest clones add up to around 1.5% of the sample.

From its cysteine to its phenylalanine, the CDR3 spans 14 amino acids. Of the read, only the CDR3 DNA is kept; its 42 bases are in frame from base 1. Trimming removed 5 bases from V and 3 bases from J, leaving 10 bases between the germline ends. Taken from the germline V gene, the CDR1 and CDR2 loops are MNHEY and SVGAGI. The receptor comes from a woman aged 18-30 years in good health and CMV-seronegative. The chain employs TRBV6-5 and TRBJ1-4; D gene: possibly TRBD1, on 6 matching bases. Sequencing was done on a sample of PBMCs. The nucleotide sequence reads as follows: TGTGCCAGCAGTACAGGGTGGTCTAATGAAAAACTGTTTTTT. Translated, this gives CASSTGWSNEKLFF.